The 22 T cell receptor beta chains presented below share a single source sample, sequenced in a study of cytomegalovirus exposure and HLA in healthy donors. The PCR was carried out with 60 Vbeta primers and 13 Jbeta primers. TCRdb keeps only in-frame clones here, not all; method: immunoSEQ multiplex PCR. The sample carries 90,000 to 150,000 clones, around 77% recorded once. The sample consisted of PBMCs. The origin of the receptors is a man aged 18 to 35 in good health and CMV-seropositive.

This rearrangement joins TRBV7-6 to TRBJ1-6, with D possibly matching TRBD1 (5 bases). Germline V gene data show CDR1 as SGHVS and CDR2 as FNYEAQ. Trimming took off 5 bases at V and 9 bases at J, with 17 bases between the two ends. This CDR3 contains 15 residues. The CDR3 sequence is CASSTLEVGGSPLHF. The CDR3, as DNA: TGTGCCAGCAGCACCCTAGAGGTGGGGGGTTCACCCCTCCACTTT.

The gene calls are TRBV7-6 and TRBJ2-1; TRBD1 matches at 7 bases. J gave up 0 bases and V 5 bases, and 13 bases lay outside the gene matches. CDR1 is SGHVS, CDR2 FNYEAQ, per germline. The CDR3 runs 18 residues. CDR3 amino acids: CASSPRDRQGGSYNEQFF. In DNA form, the CDR3 reads TGTGCCAGCAGCCCACGGGACAGACAAGGGGGCTCCTACAATGAGCAGTTCTTC.

The gene calls are TRBV30 and TRBJ1-1; D may be TRBD1 (5 bases). Deletions cut 2 bases from V and 0 bases from J, with 13 bases between. CDR1 is GTSNPN and CDR2 is SVGIG in the germline V gene (reference sequence). This CDR3 comprises 15 residues. The CDR3 loop is CAWSLRDFLNTEAFF. CDR3 nucleotides: TGTGCCTGGAGTCTTCGGGACTTTTTGAACACTGAAGCTTTCTTT.

The rearrangement uses TRBV10-3 and TRBJ1-1, with D possibly TRBD1 on 5 matching bases. CDR3 length: 14 amino acids. Germline V gives CDR1 ENHRY, CDR2 SYGVKD. With 10 bases removed from V and 1 base from J, the gap between germline ends came to 16 bases. The CDR3 sequence is CATRGGATNTEAFF. DNA for the CDR3: TGTGCCACCCGGGGGGGTGCAACGAACACTGAAGCTTTCTTT.

J is TRBJ2-1 and V is TRBV7-9; TRBD2 matches at 11 bases. CDR3 length: 16 amino acids. From germline, CDR1 is SEHNR and CDR2 FQNEAQ (reference sequence). V trimming: 5 bases; J trimming: 6 bases; junction bases outside the gene matches: 9. CDR3 nucleotide sequence: TGTGCCAGCAGCCACGCCCTCGGGACTAGCGGCAATGAGCAGTTCTTC. Protein: CASSHALGTSGNEQFF.

The rearrangement joins TRBV7-3 to TRBJ2-1; 7 bases are a match to TRBD2. This CDR3 region has 15 residues. Germline V lookup: CDR1 SGHTA, CDR2 FQGTGA. V shed 3 bases and J 5 bases; nucleotides not matched to a gene: 7. The DNA for the CDR3 is TGTGCCAGCAGCTTGTTCGGGACTACCAACAATGAGCAGTTCTTC. The encoded protein is CASSLFGTTNNEQFF.

The chain is built from TRBV2 and TRBJ2-5; 11 bases line up with TRBD2. V was clipped by 7 bases and J by 4 bases; unmatched bases: 17. This CDR3 is built from 18 residues. From germline, CDR1 is SNHLY and CDR2 FYNNEI. CDR3 in amino acids: CASTPGGLAGGRGETQYF. In DNA, the CDR3 is TGTGCCAGCACTCCAGGAGGGCTAGCGGGGGGCCGGGGAGAGACCCAGTACTTC. Full variable domain (rest looked up from reference TRBV2 and TRBJ2-5): EPEVTQTPSHQVTQMGQEVILRCVPISNHLYFYWYRQILGQKVEFLVSFYNNEISEKSEIFDDQFSVERPDGSNFTLKIRSTKLEDSAMYFCASTPGGLAGGRGETQYFGPGTRLLVL.

The table lists this clone with a few counts. This chain links TRBV6-1 with TRBJ2-5, with 8 nucleotides matching TRBD2. The ends lost 6 bases at V and 5 bases at J; junction bases unmatched: 2. The CDR3 consists of 12 residues. Germline V lookup: CDR1 MNHNS, CDR2 SASEGT. CDR3 region: CASSGRGETQYF. The CDR3 bases are TGTGCCAGCAGCGGGAGGGGGGAGACCCAGTACTTC.

The V and J genes are TRBV5-6 and TRBJ2-3, with D uncertain. The CDR3 has 11 amino acids. Germline CDR1 and CDR2: SGHDT and YYEEEE. The V end lost 5 bases, the J end lost 5 bases, and 6 bases lay between the germline ends. As DNA, the CDR3 is TGTGCCAGCAGTAGAAGAGATACGCAGTATTTT. This translates into CASSRRDTQYF.

The chain joins TRBV15 to TRBJ2-1, with TRBD2 matching over 14 bases. The CDR3 contains 20 residues. Unmatched junction bases numbered 13, after V lost 4 bases and J lost 2 bases. The germline V gene encodes CDR1 LNHNV and CDR2 YYDKDF (reference sequence). The CDR3 DNA reads as TGTGCCACCAGCAATCCCCCCGGGACTAGCGGGGGTAGGGCCTACAATGAGCAGTTCTTC. This sequence encodes CATSNPPGTSGGRAYNEQFF.

The rearrangement uses TRBV11-3 and TRBJ2-3; possible D gene TRBD1, 6 bases. With 3 bases removed from V and 5 bases from J, the gap between germline ends came to 18 bases. The CDR3 is 16 amino acids. The germline gives CDR1 SGHNT, CDR2 YENEEA. CDR3: CASSFRGSSLGDTQYF. The CDR3, as DNA: TGTGCCAGCAGCTTCAGGGGCAGTAGTTTGGGAGATACGCAGTATTTT.

The V and J genes are TRBV14 and TRBJ2-1; D is unclear. CDR1 is SGHDN and CDR2 is FVKESK in the germline V gene. This CDR3 has 14 residues. Trimming removed 4 bases at V and 0 bases at J, with 7 bases between. As DNA, the CDR3 is TGTGCCAGCAGCCCCGAGTTCTCCTACAATGAGCAGTTCTTC. Protein sequence: CASSPEFSYNEQFF.

V gene TRBV4-2 combines with J gene TRBJ1-1; D is possibly TRBD1 (6 bases). V lost 8 bases and J 3 bases, leaving 13 bases between the germline ends. The CDR3 extends over 13 amino acids. Germline V gives CDR1 LGHNA, CDR2 YNFKEQ. CDR3 nucleotides: TGTGCCAGCCGACGGACAGAGGACACTGAAGCTTTCTTT. Translated: CASRRTEDTEAFF.

The V gene is TRBV6-1, the J gene TRBJ2-7; TRBD2 is a possible D gene (5 bases). Germline lookup yields CDR1 MNHNS and CDR2 SASEGT. The CDR3 sequence is 14 residues long. The V and J ends lost 8 bases and 0 bases respectively, with 14 bases between them. The CDR3 DNA reads TGTGCCAGCGAGCAGGCGGACTTCTCCTACGAGCAGTACTTC. This codes for CASEQADFSYEQYF.

CDR3 region: CASSYTRTSGSEQYF. The CDR3 DNA reads as TGTGCCAGCAGTTACACTCGGACTAGCGGGAGTGAGCAGTACTTC. The chain has TRBV6-5 and TRBJ2-7; TRBD2 matches at 13 bases. Germline CDR1 is MNHEY and CDR2 is SVGAGI. The CDR3 sequence is 15 residues long. V lost 2 bases, J lost 7 bases, and 5 bases stayed unmatched.

The chain links TRBV19 to TRBJ2-1; D may be TRBD2 (6 bases). The germline V and J ends were trimmed by 3 bases and 7 bases, with 16 bases remaining between them. This CDR3 region has 15 residues. Germline V CDR1 and CDR2: LNHDA, SQIVND (reference sequence). Here the CDR3 reads CASSIPSRAGNEQFF. CDR3 in DNA: TGTGCCAGTAGTATTCCCTCCAGGGCGGGGAATGAGCAGTTCTTC.

The J gene is TRBJ2-1, the V gene TRBV4-2; 9 bases are a match to TRBD1. CDR1 is LGHNA, CDR2 YNFKEQ, per germline. V shed 3 bases and J 4 bases; nucleotides not matched to a gene: 10. CDR3 size: 17 residues. CDR3 region: CASSQGWGQGPYNEQFF. The DNA of the CDR3 is TGTGCCAGCAGCCAGGGGTGGGGACAGGGACCTTACAATGAGCAGTTCTTC.

The chain uses TRBV5-1 and TRBJ2-3; 10 bases are shared with TRBD2. The CDR3 has 17 amino acids. The trim removed 1 base at V and 2 bases at J, leaving 7 bases unmatched. Germline CDR1 SGHRS, CDR2 YFSETQ. The CDR3 sequence: CASSLWLAGASTDTQYF. In nucleotides, the CDR3 is TGCGCCAGCAGCTTGTGGCTAGCGGGGGCATCCACAGATACGCAGTATTTT.

The chain links TRBV2 to TRBJ1-6, with 8 bases matching TRBD1. The ends lost 6 bases at V and 8 bases at J; junction bases unmatched: 6. The CDR3 totals 14 residues. Germline CDR1 is SNHLY and CDR2 is FYNNEI. The CDR3, as DNA: TGTGCCAGCAGGCTGACAGGGGCAGATTCACCCCTCCACTTT. This codes for CASRLTGADSPLHF.

The chain has TRBV7-6 and TRBJ1-1, with 7 bases matching TRBD1. The junction had 3 bases not matched to a gene; V was cut back by 1 base and J by 1 base. The germline V gene has CDR1 SGHVS and CDR2 FNYEAQ. This CDR3 is 15 amino acids long. The CDR3: CASSLVGGRNTEAFF. CDR3 nucleotide sequence: TGTGCCAGCAGCTTAGTAGGGGGCAGGAACACTGAAGCTTTCTTT.

V is TRBV6-4 and J is TRBJ1-2, with D tentatively TRBD1 (6 bases). The CDR3 sequence is 13 residues long. Trimming took off 6 bases at V and 7 bases at J, with 15 bases between the two ends. The germline CDR1 and CDR2 sequences are MRHNA and SNTAGT. CDR3: CASSKTGSSGYTF. CDR3 DNA sequence: TGTGCCAGCAGCAAGACAGGATCAAGTGGCTACACCTTC.

The chain has TRBV27 and TRBJ2-3; 7 nucleotides line up with TRBD1. The CDR3 loop spans 16 amino acids. Germline V lookup: CDR1 MNHEY, CDR2 SMNVEV (reference sequence). Losses at the gene ends were 4 bases for V and 0 bases for J; bases not matched to a gene: 7. DNA of the CDR3: TGTGCCAGCAGTTGGTTGGGACAGTCTAGCACAGATACGCAGTATTTT. Translation: CASSWLGQSSTDTQYF.